A selection of T cell receptor beta chains follows, all from one sample in a study of shared clonotypes between healthy human individuals. Sequencing was performed with immunoSEQ multiplex PCR; in TCRdb, only in-frame clones are kept and a portion is missing. The data hold about 2,200,000 clones, with about 93% observed a single time. Sequenced: naive CD8+ T cells from PBMCs. The receptors originated from a man aged 18 to 35 in good health. Some clones in this sample may be carry-over from other donors' samples. CDR3s include the opening cysteine and the closing phenylalanine or tryptophan.

j_gene | v_gene | CDR3aa
TRBJ1-4 | TRBV28 | CASKSGNEKLFF
TRBJ2-3 | TRBV14 | CASSQDWAGSDTQYF
TRBJ1-2 | TRBV6-1 | CASGTGTIYDGYTF
TRBJ2-1 | TRBV7-3 | CASSLPSSSSYNEQFF
TRBJ2-5 | TRBV7-9 | CASSSTKDREETQYF
TRBJ1-1 | TRBV6-6 | CASSYGLGTEAFF
. | TRBV6-5 | CASSYSTSPYEQYF
TRBJ1-2 | TRBV16 | CASSQPDRGRPDYGYTF
TRBJ1-2 | TRBV7-9 | CASSLVLPGDGYTF
TRBJ2-7 | TRBV27 | CASSRSGRSEQYF
TRBJ2-3 | TRBV19 | CASSAGTFTDTQYF
TRBJ1-4 | TRBV11-2 | CASNDPGQMNEKLFF
TRBJ2-1 | TRBV7-9 | CASSLRADKAGSRYNEQFF
TRBJ2-1 | TRBV7-3 | CASSSMDREVGLNLVEQFF
TRBJ2-5 | TRBV4-1 | CASSQLWGDLRETQYF
TRBJ2-1 | TRBV7-9 | CASSLGTSGITYNEQFF
TRBJ1-2 | TRBV10-3 | CAISGLQGPADGYTF
TRBJ2-5 | TRBV4-3 | CASSQGGETQYF
TRBJ1-5 | TRBV19 | CASQQDGSNQPQHF
TRBJ2-2 | TRBV7-7 | CASSSRVGGELFF
TRBJ2-3 | TRBV9 | CASSLAASGRVDTQYF
TRBJ2-2 | TRBV27 | CATTEIGGGTGELFF
TRBJ2-1 | TRBV2 | CASSALAGGPVHEQFF
TRBJ2-1 | TRBV10-3 | CAISEGAGGPYNEQFF
TRBJ1-5 | TRBV2 | CASSGTEYSNQPQHF
TRBJ1-1 | TRBV7-9 | CASSSVLGGHMNTEAFF
TRBJ2-3 | TRBV28 | CATRKSGIKIDTQYF
TRBJ2-7 | TRBV7-2 | CASSSTWAEQYF
TRBJ1-2 | TRBV27 | CASSFSGMNGYTF
TRBJ2-1 | TRBV27 | CASSLVKGAPEQFF
TRBJ2-7 | TRBV27 | CASSLSRDGTNYEQYF
TRBJ2-5 | TRBV27 | CASSLLGGGGQETQYF
TRBJ1-1 | TRBV27 | CASTNDGREAFF
TRBJ2-5 | TRBV28 | CASSPRQGVGETQYF
TRBJ1-2 | TRBV13 | CASSLGYGHNLDGYTF
TRBJ2-6 | TRBV9 | CASGTGSGANVLTF
TRBJ2-1 | TRBV5-5 | CASSLYVTSGYNEQFF
TRBJ2-7 | TRBV29-1 | CSVYQGAYEQYF
TRBJ2-2 | TRBV2 | CASSTIHTGELFF
TRBJ2-1 | TRBV2 | CASWGLAGVSPYNEQFF
TRBJ2-1 | TRBV5-4 | CASSQFRVSSYNEQFF